This T cell receptor beta chain emerged from a study of T cells in Graves' hyperthyroidism and ophthalmopathy. Germline V lookup: CDR1 MNHNS, CDR2 SASEGT. This CDR3 region has 11 residues. Researchers amplified the TCR beta CDR3 regions from RNA transcripts. When the TCR CDR3 underwent first-round RT-PCR, the HTBI primer set was used. TCRdb recomputed calls from the multiplex PCR reads with MiXCR, one row per CDR3 protein. The sample yields roughly 96,000 distinct CDR3 sequences, just over 50% seen once. The sample taken for sequencing was blood. This clonotype originated in a woman aged 40 to 50 with Graves' hyperthyroidism. This sequence joins TRBV6-1 and TRBJ2-5; 11 bases are shared with TRBD2. The CDR3 is CVAGGLETQYF. CDR3 DNA: TGTGTAGCGGGGGGGTTGGAGACCCAGTACTTC.